The source of this T cell receptor beta chain is a study of CD8+ T cells in alopecia areata. Study summary: Tofacitinib was taken orally by treated patients, and the dose was 5 to 10 mg twice daily.

The investigators collected lesional scalp punch biopsies and peripheral blood from alopecia areata patients. General study findings and limits: Relative to normal scalp, lesional scalp, especially alopecia totalis/universalis, showed higher clonality.

CDR3 length equals 13 residues. Deletions cut 4 bases from V and 4 bases from J, with 10 bases between. Germline V gives CDR1 MNHNY, CDR2 SVGAGI (reference sequence). This clone was recorded a few times. Its antigen is not known. Extracted from the samples, RNA was reverse transcribed into cDNA to serve as the sequencing template. Method: immunoSEQ multiplex PCR; TCRdb's copy keeps in-frame clones and lacks some. The top ten hold roughly 15% of the sample, which has 130,000 to 150,000 clones, approximately 87% seen once. This receptor was identified in a human donor with alopecia areata. The specimen was CD8+ T cells sorted from blood, collected at week 0. This sequence joins TRBV6-6 and TRBJ2-5; D ambiguous. The CDR3 nucleotides are TGTGCCAGCAGTTTAACGGAAGGAGAGACCCAGTACTTC. It is translated as CASSLTEGETQYF.